These 27 T cell receptor beta chains were all obtained from the same sample, sequenced in a study of blood T cell repertoires in COVID-19. TCRdb's table, derived via immunoSEQ multiplex PCR, lists solely in-frame clones and lacks some. The repertoire holds approximately 210,000 clones, approximately 80% seen once, with approximately 16% in the top ten. Sequenced input: PBMCs or T cells enriched from blood (not recorded which). The receptors stem from a man aged 40-49 years who had recovered from COVID-19.

The CDR3 DNA reads as TGTGCCAGCAGCTTGGGAGAGCCCTACGAGCAGTACTTC. It specifies CASSLGEPYEQYF. The genes are TRBV5-4 and TRBJ2-7; the D is unclear. CDR3 length equals 13 residues. V lost 0 bases to trimming and J lost 2 bases, with 6 bases between them. Germline assignment: CDR1 SGHNT and CDR2 YYREEE (reference sequence).

The chain uses TRBV5-1 and TRBJ1-4; D not certain. CDR1 is SGHRS, CDR2 YFSETQ, per germline. The length of the CDR3 is 14 residues. The V end was cut by 4 bases, the J end by 7 bases, with 14 bases between. The CDR3 bases are TGCGCCAGCAGCATGGACGTTGGGAGTGAAAAACTGTTTTTT. This translates into CASSMDVGSEKLFF.

The CDR3 DNA follows: TGCGCCAGCAGCAAACCGGGACTAGCAACCTACAATGAGCAGTTCTTC. Its protein product is CASSKPGLATYNEQFF. The chain combines TRBV5-1 with TRBJ2-1; 9 bases fit TRBD2. The CDR3 loop spans 16 amino acids. J lost 2 bases, V lost 4 bases, and 7 bases had no gene match. The V gene's germline CDR1 is SGHRS and CDR2 YFSETQ.

V is TRBV5-1 and J is TRBJ2-7; 8 bases match TRBD2. Trimming at V came to 4 bases and at J to 5 bases, leaving 14 bases not matched to a gene. CDR1 and CDR2 (germline): SGHRS, YFSETQ. This CDR3 spans 16 amino acids. The CDR3 coding sequence is TGCGCCAGCAGCCGCCACGAGAGCGGGAGCGGGAACGAGCAGTACTTC. Amino acid sequence: CASSRHESGSGNEQYF.

The chain joins TRBV29-1 to TRBJ2-7; D uncertain. The length of the CDR3 is 14 residues. Germline V CDR1 and CDR2: SQVTM, ANQGSEA. V shed 2 bases and J shed 0 bases, with 11 bases lying between them. The CDR3 nucleotides are TGCAGCGTTGAAAAAGGAGTCGGCTCCTACGAGCAGTACTTC. Amino acid sequence: CSVEKGVGSYEQYF.

V and J are TRBV3-1 (or the pseudogene TRBV3-2) and TRBJ2-3, with a weak D call TRBD1 (6 bases). This CDR3 is built from 14 residues. The V end was cut by 4 bases, the J end by 2 bases, with 10 bases between. Germline values: CDR1 LGHDT, CDR2 YNNKEL (reference sequence). The chain's CDR3 is CASSLGHITDTQYF. CDR3 in DNA: TGTGCCAGCAGCCTGGGACATATCACAGATACGCAGTATTTT.

This clone has a single count. J is TRBJ1-5 and V is TRBV28, with TRBD1 as a possible D gene (5 bases). Deletions cut 7 bases from V and 6 bases from J, with 19 bases between. The CDR3 is 15 amino acids. Germline values: CDR1 MDHEN, CDR2 SYDVKM. CDR3 in amino acids: CASTREEIGSQPQHF. The CDR3 DNA sequence: TGTGCCAGCACCAGGGAGGAGATCGGGAGTCAGCCCCAGCATTTT.

This clone was detected once. The rearrangement uses TRBV6-1 and TRBJ2-2; D is undetermined. Looked up from germline, CDR1 is MNHNS and CDR2 is SASEGT. CDR3 size: 13 residues. With 5 bases removed from V and 0 bases from J, the gap between germline ends came to 4 bases. CDR3 nucleotides: TGTGCCAGCAGTTCCTCGAACACCGGGGAGCTGTTTTTT. As protein: CASSSSNTGELFF.

V gene TRBV11-2 combines with J gene TRBJ2-1; possibly TRBD2 for D (5 bases). The germline V gene encodes CDR1 SGHAT and CDR2 FQNNGV. With 0 bases removed from V and 6 bases from J, the gap between germline ends came to 15 bases. CDR3 length: 16 amino acids. The CDR3 reads CASSLEARLRANEQFF. The CDR3 DNA follows: TGTGCCAGCAGCTTAGAGGCTCGCTTGAGGGCCAATGAGCAGTTCTTC.

This sequence joins TRBV7-9 and TRBJ2-2; 12 bases fit TRBD1. Germline lookup yields CDR1 SEHNR and CDR2 FQNEAQ (reference sequence). V gave up 6 bases and J gave up 6 bases; unmatched junction bases: 11. The CDR3 sequence is 17 residues long. In DNA, the CDR3 is TGTGCCAGCAGTCAAACCGGGACAGGGGGCCGGGCCGGGGAGCTGTTTTTT. Its translation: CASSQTGTGGRAGELFF.

The gene calls are TRBV5-4 and TRBJ1-2, with 8 bases lining up with TRBD1. Unmatched junction bases numbered 5, after V lost 1 base and J lost 0 bases. CDR1 is SGHNT and CDR2 is YYREEE in the germline V gene (reference sequence). This CDR3 spans 16 amino acids. The CDR3 spells CASSLLGTGANYGYTF. For the CDR3, the DNA is TGTGCCAGCAGCTTGTTGGGGACAGGAGCTAACTATGGCTACACCTTC.

The genes are TRBV7-2 and TRBJ1-2, with TRBD1 as a possible D gene (6 bases). CDR1 and CDR2 (germline): SGHTA, FQGNSA. The V end was cut by 1 base, the J end by 6 bases, with 12 bases between. The CDR3 sequence is 14 residues long. CDR3 sequence reads: CASSLVKGVDGYTF. The CDR3 DNA reads as TGTGCCAGCAGCTTAGTAAAGGGGGTGGATGGCTACACCTTC.

This clone showed up just a few times. The genes are TRBV7-9 and TRBJ1-5; maybe TRBD1 (6 bases). Trimming cost V 4 bases and J 1 base, with 8 bases left between them. Germline CDR1 is SEHNR and CDR2 is FQNEAQ (reference sequence). CDR3 length: 14 residues. The CDR3 protein is CASSYDRSNQPQHF. CDR3 DNA: TGTGCCAGCAGCTACGACAGGAGCAATCAGCCCCAGCATTTT.

The gene calls are TRBV10-3 and TRBJ1-2; D is possibly TRBD1 (5 bases). The germline CDR1 and CDR2 sequences are ENHRY and SYGVKD. The CDR3 runs 15 residues. V lost 0 bases and J 5 bases, leaving 13 bases between the germline ends. In nucleotides, the CDR3 is TGTGCCATCAGTGAGTCGTTAGGACAACTATATGGCTACACCTTC. The encoded protein is CAISESLGQLYGYTF.

The chain carries TRBV12-3 or TRBV12-4 and TRBJ1-4, with D perhaps TRBD1 (5 bases). The V end was cut by 2 bases, the J end by 7 bases, with 8 bases between. CDR3 length: 13 residues. CDR3 coding DNA: TGTGCCAGCAGTTTAACAGGAGCTGAAAAACTGTTTTTT. It is translated as CASSLTGAEKLFF.

The chain links TRBV6-4 to TRBJ2-1; TRBD1 agrees at 7 bases. The V segment lost 2 bases and the J segment 6 bases; nucleotides outside the gene matches: 1. In germline, CDR1 is MRHNA, CDR2 SNTAGT. This CDR3 contains 13 residues. DNA of the CDR3: TGTGCCAGCAGTGACCCAGGGGGCAATGAGCAGTTCTTC. Its protein is CASSDPGGNEQFF.

The J gene is TRBJ1-5, the V gene TRBV6-5, with 7 bases fitting TRBD1. The CDR3 contains 16 residues. Germline values: CDR1 MNHEY, CDR2 SVGAGI. Unmatched junction bases numbered 6, after V lost 4 bases and J lost 0 bases. The chain's CDR3 is CASSLTGLSSNQPQHF. CDR3 DNA sequence: TGTGCCAGCAGTTTGACAGGGTTATCTAGCAATCAGCCCCAGCATTTT.

This sequence joins TRBV7-6 and TRBJ2-5; 9 bases are a match to TRBD2. Trimming at V came to 2 bases and at J to 1 base, leaving 5 bases not matched to a gene. The CDR3 runs 16 residues. Germline-derived CDR1 and CDR2 are SGHVS and FNYEAQ. CDR3 nucleotides: TGTGCCAGCAGCTTATCCCTAGCGGGATCCCAAGAGACCCAGTACTTC. This gives the protein CASSLSLAGSQETQYF.

The chain employs TRBV10-3 and TRBJ1-6, with a tentative D call TRBD1 (6 bases). Deletions cut 5 bases from V and 9 bases from J, with 14 bases between. Germline lookup yields CDR1 ENHRY and CDR2 SYGVKD. This CDR3 comprises 14 residues. CDR3: CAISRFGGPSPLHF. CDR3 coding DNA: TGTGCCATCAGTAGGTTCGGGGGGCCTTCACCCCTCCACTTT.

The chain has TRBV28 and TRBJ1-4, with D hard to call. Germline V lookup: CDR1 MDHEN, CDR2 SYDVKM. CDR3 length: 15 residues. The germline V and J ends were trimmed by 5 bases and 3 bases, with 13 bases remaining between them. The chain's CDR3 is CASSPREDPNEKLFF. The CDR3 DNA is TGTGCCAGCAGTCCGCGAGAGGATCCTAATGAAAAACTGTTTTTT.

The chain joins TRBV28 to TRBJ1-3; no clear D gene. Germline V gene sequence: CDR1 MDHEN, CDR2 SYDVKM. V was pared by 5 bases and J by 0 bases, with 11 bases between. This CDR3 has 15 amino acids. CDR3 bases: TGTGCCAGCAGTGCTTGGGCCACCTCTGGAAACACCATATATTTT. Its translation: CASSAWATSGNTIYF.

The chain couples TRBV7-8 to TRBJ2-2, with no clear D. The CDR3 is 10 residues long. CDR1 SGHVS and CDR2 FQNEAQ come from the germline V gene. V was pared by 7 bases and J by 6 bases, with 3 bases between. CDR3 sequence reads: CASTSGELFF. Written as DNA, the CDR3 is TGTGCCAGCACCTCCGGGGAGCTGTTTTTT.

This clone came up once. The CDR3 DNA reads TGTGCCAGCAGTTACTCCCTAGCGGGAGGGGGTGAGCAGTACTTC. The encoded protein is CASSYSLAGGGEQYF. The V gene is TRBV6-5, the J gene TRBJ2-7, with 12 bases matching TRBD2. The CDR3 has 15 amino acids. Losses at the gene ends were 0 bases for V and 7 bases for J; bases not matched to a gene: 4. The germline V gene has CDR1 MNHEY and CDR2 SVGAGI.

V gene TRBV7-7 combines with J gene TRBJ2-3, with a possible D match to TRBD2 (6 bases). The CDR3 runs to 15 residues. V lost 4 bases and J 4 bases, leaving 15 bases between the germline ends. CDR1 and CDR2 (germline): SSHAT, FNYEAQ (reference sequence). DNA for the CDR3: TGTGCCAGCAGCTCCCCGGGACTCCTACCAGATACGCAGTATTTT. As protein: CASSSPGLLPDTQYF.

The V call is TRBV6-5, the J call TRBJ2-2; possible D gene TRBD1, 5 bases. Germline-derived CDR1 and CDR2 are MNHEY and SVGAGI. V shed 8 bases and J shed 4 bases, with 11 bases lying between them. This CDR3 is built from 13 residues. The CDR3 DNA follows: TGTGCCAGCTCCAAAAGGGGCACCGGGGAGCTGTTTTTT. The encoded protein is CASSKRGTGELFF.

This clone has just a few counts. The genes are TRBV5-5 and TRBJ1-5; a weak D match, TRBD1 (5 bases). Trimming removed 4 bases at V and 5 bases at J, with 13 bases between. Germline V gives CDR1 SGHKS, CDR2 YYEKEE (reference sequence). The CDR3 has 14 amino acids. The CDR3 bases are TGTGCCAGCAGCCGCGGGGGGACTTATCAGCCCCAGCATTTT. Protein: CASSRGGTYQPQHF.

The chain joins TRBV5-6 to TRBJ1-5; unclear D gene. V was cut by 0 bases and J by 9 bases, with 10 bases left in between. The CDR3 runs 13 residues. Germline V CDR1 and CDR2: SGHDT, YYEEEE. CDR3: CASSLGSFGPQHF. DNA of the CDR3: TGTGCCAGCAGCTTGGGGTCCTTCGGGCCCCAGCATTTT.